This T cell receptor (beta chain) was found in a study of T cell responses to AZD1222 COVID-19 vaccine. Here immunoSEQ multiplex PCR was the method, and the copy in TCRdb shows in-frame clones only, minus some. Among 170,000 or so clones listed, 90% to 95% were seen once. Whole-study findings and limits: Two AZD1222 administrations were followed by greater Spike-specific TCR breadth and depth.

A word on this clone: Antigen specificity is unknown.

The CDR3 length is 19 residues. The receptor was derived from an adult who received the MenACWY meningococcal vaccine as a control. The chain joins TRBV21-1 to TRBJ2-3; TRBD2, as called in the table, went unchecked against the DNA. TRBV21-1 is noted as a pseudogene. The starting material was peripheral blood, obtained 28 days after the second dose of the MenACWY control vaccine. CDR3 sequence: CASSKGGPTPSGVLDTQYF. The CDR3 DNA is TGTGCCAGCAGCAAAGGCGGACCCACGCCTAGCGGGGTTTTAGATACGCAGTATTTT.